Listed here are 2 T cell receptor beta chains from one sample, sequenced in a study of cytomegalovirus exposure and HLA in healthy donors. Measured with immunoSEQ multiplex PCR; TCRdb has only the in-frame clones, and not every one. The top ten hold about 2.7% of the sample, which has about 140,000 clones, around 85% seen once. Sequenced: PBMCs. These receptors came from a man aged 18-30 years in good health and CMV-seronegative.

This chain links TRBV10-3 with TRBJ2-7; no clear D. Germline V gives CDR1 ENHRY, CDR2 SYGVKD. The CDR3 contains 15 residues. Trimming left V 4 bases short and J 0 bases short, with 13 bases between. The CDR3 region is CAISGGGGSSYEQYF. The CDR3, as DNA: TGTGCCATCAGTGGAGGCGGCGGAAGCTCCTACGAGCAGTACTTC.

V and J are TRBV27 and TRBJ1-1; unclear D gene. The CDR3 extends over 16 amino acids. Germline-derived CDR1 and CDR2 are MNHEY and SMNVEV (reference sequence). V gave up 3 bases and J gave up 3 bases, with 17 bases separating them. The CDR3 region is CASSFGRYGRDTEAFF. The CDR3, as DNA: TGTGCCAGCAGTTTCGGGAGGTACGGGAGGGACACTGAAGCTTTCTTT.